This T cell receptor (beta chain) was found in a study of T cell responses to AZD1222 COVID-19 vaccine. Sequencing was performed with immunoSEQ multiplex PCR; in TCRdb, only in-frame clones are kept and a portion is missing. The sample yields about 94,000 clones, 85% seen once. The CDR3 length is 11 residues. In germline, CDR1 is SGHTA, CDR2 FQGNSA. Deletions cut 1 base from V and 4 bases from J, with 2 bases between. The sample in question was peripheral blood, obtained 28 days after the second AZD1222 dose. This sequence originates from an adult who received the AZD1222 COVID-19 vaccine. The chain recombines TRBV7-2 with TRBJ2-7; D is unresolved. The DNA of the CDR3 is TGTGCCAGCAGCTTAGTTTACGAGCAGTACTTC. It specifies CASSLVYEQYF.